The 17 T cell receptor beta chains in this list originate from one sample, sequenced in a study of shared clonotypes between healthy human individuals. This table comes from immunoSEQ multiplex PCR, and its TCRdb copy is limited to in-frame clones, with some not included. The sample holds fewer than 3 million clones; just under 95% are singletons and the top ten take around 0.4%. The material sequenced was naive CD4+ T cells from PBMCs. Subset indicated: CD45RA+ positively selected. These receptors all stem from a man aged 18 to 30 in good health. Some clones in this sample may be carry-over from other donors' samples.

V is TRBV28 and J is TRBJ1-4; a weak D match, TRBD1 (5 bases). Germline assignment: CDR1 MDHEN and CDR2 SYDVKM. CDR3 length: 14 amino acids. The V end lost 6 bases, the J end lost 7 bases, and 15 bases lay between the germline ends. The CDR3 region has the DNA TGTGCCAGCAGAGGGGTGGGGCATGGTGAAAAACTGTTTTTT. This translates into CASRGVGHGEKLFF.

This clone was found a few times. The V gene is TRBV5-1, the J gene TRBJ2-1, with 8 positions matching TRBD2. Per germline, CDR1 SGHRS and CDR2 YFSETQ. V shed 7 bases and J 2 bases; nucleotides not matched to a gene: 5. The CDR3 contains 14 residues. CDR3 DNA sequence: TGCGCCAGCTCCCGGGGACTAGCCTACAATGAGCAGTTCTTC. This gives the protein CASSRGLAYNEQFF. Complete variable domain (other parts from reference TRBV5-1 and TRBJ2-1): KAGVTQTPRYLIKTRGQQVTLSCSPISGHRSVSWYQQTPGQGLQFLFEYFSETQRNKGNFPGRFSGRQFSNSRSEMNVSTLELGDSALYLCASSRGLAYNEQFFGPGTRLTVL.

The sample holds one count of this clone. This chain links TRBV11-2 with TRBJ2-7; 8 bases match TRBD2. The germline gives CDR1 SGHAT, CDR2 FQNNGV. This CDR3 region has 14 residues. V lost 3 bases, J lost 4 bases, and 5 bases stayed unmatched. CDR3 in amino acids: CASSFFRLAYEQYF. The DNA of the CDR3 is TGTGCCAGCAGCTTCTTTAGACTAGCGTACGAGCAGTACTTC. Variable domain in full (rest from reference TRBV11-2 and TRBJ2-7): EAGVAQSPRYKIIEKRQSVAFWCNPISGHATLYWYQQILGQGPKLLIQFQNNGVVDDSQLPKDRFSAERLKGVDSTLKIQPAKLEDSAVYLCASSFFRLAYEQYFGPGTRLTVT.

The rearrangement joins TRBV5-1 to TRBJ2-7; D gene uncertain. Between the trimmed V and J ends, which lost 7 bases and 3 bases, there was a span of 23 bases. The CDR3 is 16 residues long. Germline CDR1 is SGHRS and CDR2 is YFSETQ. CDR3 coding DNA: TGCGCCAGCCAAGGAACGCCAGGACCTCAGAGCTACGAGCAGTACTTC. Amino acid sequence: CASQGTPGPQSYEQYF.

The table lists this clone with a count of one. This chain uses TRBV19 with TRBJ2-7; D ambiguous. The CDR3 covers 11 residues. The V and J ends lost 5 bases and 4 bases respectively, with 6 bases between them. Germline V lookup: CDR1 LNHDA, CDR2 SQIVND (reference sequence). CDR3 residues: CASSSKYEQYF. CDR3 nucleotides: TGTGCCAGTAGTTCTAAATACGAGCAGTACTTC.

The rearrangement uses TRBV6-5 and TRBJ2-5, with a possible D match to TRBD1 (6 bases). This CDR3 has 14 amino acids. The germline gives CDR1 MNHEY, CDR2 SVGAGI. V gave up 0 bases and J gave up 5 bases, with 10 bases separating them. This CDR3 is CASSYSGQTETQYF. The CDR3 DNA sequence: TGTGCCAGCAGTTACTCCGGACAGACGGAGACCCAGTACTTC.

About this clone itself: Different DNA sequences within this sample yield the same CDR3. The genes are TRBV6-4 and TRBJ1-2, with D uncertain. Trimming stripped 2 bases from V and 4 bases from J, with 5 bases between. Germline values: CDR1 MRHNA, CDR2 SNTAGT. The CDR3 is made up of 12 amino acids. This CDR3 reads CASSDPGYGYTF. Written as DNA, the CDR3 is TGTGCCAGCAGTGACCCGGGCTATGGCTACACCTTC.

The genes are TRBV2 and TRBJ1-5, with TRBD1 as a possible D gene (6 bases). The CDR3 runs to 14 residues. Trimming removed 6 bases from V and 4 bases from J, with 13 bases in between. In germline, CDR1 is SNHLY, CDR2 FYNNEI. As DNA, the CDR3 is TGTGCCAGCAGATCGGACAGCAGGAATCAGCCCCAGCATTTT. Its protein is CASRSDSRNQPQHF.

This clone was recorded only once. The chain couples TRBV6-1 to TRBJ2-7; D is ambiguous. Looked up from germline, CDR1 is MNHNS and CDR2 is SASEGT. V was shortened by 7 bases and J by 0 bases, with 16 bases between the two germline ends. There are 15 residues in the CDR3. The CDR3 is CASTPSPGFSYEQYF. CDR3 coding DNA: TGTGCCAGCACTCCGTCGCCCGGGTTCTCCTACGAGCAGTACTTC.

The chain links TRBV6-1 to TRBJ2-7, with D unclear. The V gene's germline CDR1 is MNHNS and CDR2 SASEGT. The ends were cut back, 9 bases at V and 0 bases at J, with 15 bases in the middle. This CDR3 spans 14 amino acids. CDR3 sequence reads: CASEVQRVSYEQYF. The CDR3 nucleotides read TGTGCCAGTGAGGTACAGAGAGTCTCCTACGAGCAGTACTTC.

This clone was detected only a few times. V and J are TRBV19 and TRBJ2-2; D gene uncertain. CDR3 length: 14 residues. CDR1 is LNHDA, CDR2 SQIVND, per germline (reference sequence). Deletions cut 5 bases from V and 7 bases from J, with 14 bases between. The CDR3 spells CASSSTAAHGELFF. In DNA, the CDR3 is TGTGCCAGTAGTTCAACTGCGGCCCACGGGGAGCTGTTTTTT.

This clone is a singleton in its sample. The chain is built from TRBV19 and TRBJ1-5, with D possibly being TRBD1 (5 bases). Germline CDR1 LNHDA, CDR2 SQIVND (reference sequence). V gave up 5 bases and J gave up 2 bases, with 13 bases separating them. This CDR3 spans 15 amino acids. CDR3 residues: CASSYPGGGNQPQHF. CDR3 coding DNA: TGTGCCAGTAGTTACCCGGGGGGGGGCAATCAGCCCCAGCATTTT.

The gene calls are TRBV28 and TRBJ2-5; TRBD2 matches 9 bases. Germline-derived CDR1 and CDR2 are MDHEN and SYDVKM. Unmatched junction bases numbered 2, after V lost 0 bases and J lost 0 bases. The CDR3 contains 16 residues. CDR3 sequence reads: CASSLWTSGDQETQYF. CDR3 bases: TGTGCCAGCAGTTTATGGACTAGCGGAGACCAAGAGACCCAGTACTTC.

This clone occurred once. The sample contains more than one DNA sequence encoding this CDR3. The chain carries TRBV5-1 and TRBJ1-1; 10 nucleotides align to TRBD1. CDR1 and CDR2 (germline): SGHRS, YFSETQ. The CDR3 contains 14 residues. The V and J ends lost 4 bases and 4 bases, in that order; junction bases with no gene match: 4. CDR3 sequence: CASSPGQGGTEAFF. The CDR3, as DNA: TGCGCCAGCAGCCCTGGACAGGGGGGCACTGAAGCTTTCTTT.

The rearrangement links TRBV18 to TRBJ2-5, with D unclear. CDR1 and CDR2 from the germline V gene are KGHSH and LQKENI. The V gene lost 3 bases and the J gene lost 0 bases, with 5 bases spanning the gap. This CDR3 is 13 amino acids long. CDR3 nucleotide sequence: TGTGCCAGCTCACCCAGATACCAAGAGACCCAGTACTTC. Translation: CASSPRYQETQYF.

This chain links TRBV11-2 with TRBJ2-7; 10 bases match TRBD1. Germline CDR1 and CDR2: SGHAT and FQNNGV. The ends lost 2 bases at V and 6 bases at J; junction bases unmatched: 7. The CDR3 has 15 amino acids. This CDR3 is CASSLKAWTGGEQYF. The CDR3 nucleotides are TGTGCCAGCAGCTTAAAGGCCTGGACAGGGGGCGAGCAGTACTTC. The full variable domain, its missing parts supplied by reference TRBV11-2 and TRBJ2-7, is EAGVAQSPRYKIIEKRQSVAFWCNPISGHATLYWYQQILGQGPKLLIQFQNNGVVDDSQLPKDRFSAERLKGVDSTLKIQPAKLEDSAVYLCASSLKAWTGGEQYFGPGTRLTVT.

The rearrangement uses TRBV6-5 and TRBJ1-1; TRBD1 aligns across 9 bases. The V and J ends lost 10 bases and 2 bases, in that order; junction bases with no gene match: 8. The CDR3 has 14 residues. The germline V gene encodes CDR1 MNHEY and CDR2 SVGAGI. CDR3 DNA sequence: TGTGCCACCGCCCCGACAGGGGGAAACACTGAAGCTTTCTTT. This gives the protein CATAPTGGNTEAFF.